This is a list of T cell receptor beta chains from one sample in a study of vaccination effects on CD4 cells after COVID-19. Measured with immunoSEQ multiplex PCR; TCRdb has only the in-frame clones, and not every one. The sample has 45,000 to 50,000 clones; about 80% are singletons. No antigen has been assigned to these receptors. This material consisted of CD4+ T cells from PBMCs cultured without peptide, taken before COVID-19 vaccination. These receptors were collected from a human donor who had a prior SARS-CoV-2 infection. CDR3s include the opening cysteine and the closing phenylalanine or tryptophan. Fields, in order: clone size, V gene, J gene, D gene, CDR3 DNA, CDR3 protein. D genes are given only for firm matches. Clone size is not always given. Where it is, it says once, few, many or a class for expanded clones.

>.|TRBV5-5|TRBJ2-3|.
TGTGCCAGCAACAAGGGGGGGGGTCTGCGCACAGATACGCAGTATTTT
CASNKGGGLRTDTQYF
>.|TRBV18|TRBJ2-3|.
TGTGCCAGCTCACCACGGGCACAAGCCACCGGTACGCAGTATTTT
CASSPRAQATGTQYF
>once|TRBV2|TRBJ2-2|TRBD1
TGTGCCAGCAGCGTAGGACAGGGGAACACCGGGGAGCTGTTTTTT
CASSVGQGNTGELFF
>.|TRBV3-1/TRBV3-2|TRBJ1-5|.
TGTGCCAGCAGTGGGTCAGGCAATCAGCCCCAGCATTTT
CASSGSGNQPQHF
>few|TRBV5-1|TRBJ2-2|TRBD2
TGCGCCAGCAGCTTGGTGGGAGGGGCCGGTATCGCCGGGGAGCTGTTTTTT
CASSLVGGAGIAGELFF
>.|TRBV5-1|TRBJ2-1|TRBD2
TGCGCCAGCAGCCCCTTTGGAGCGGGAGGCCCATACAATGAGCAGTTCTTC
CASSPFGAGGPYNEQFF
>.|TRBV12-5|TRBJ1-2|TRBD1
TGTGCTAGTGGCAAACCCCGGGACAGCTATGGCTACACCTTC
CASGKPRDSYGYTF
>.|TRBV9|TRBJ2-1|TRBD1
TGTGCCAGCAGCGTCGACGGACAGGGATACAATGAGCAGTTCTTC
CASSVDGQGYNEQFF
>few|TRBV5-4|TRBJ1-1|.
TGTGCCAGCAGCTTGGTAGGTAGACCAAGCACTGAAGCTTTCTTT
CASSLVGRPSTEAFF
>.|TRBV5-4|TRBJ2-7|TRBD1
TGTGCCAGCAGCTTTACAGGGGACTCCTACGAGCAGTACTTC
CASSFTGDSYEQYF
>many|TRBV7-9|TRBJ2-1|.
TGTGCCAGCAGCGTCCCGAGGGGCACGAGCTCCTACAATGAGCAGTTCTTC
CASSVPRGTSSYNEQFF
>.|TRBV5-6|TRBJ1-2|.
TGTGCCAGCAGCTTGGCCGGGTATGGCTACACCTTC
CASSLAGYGYTF
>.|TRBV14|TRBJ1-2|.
TGTGCCAGCAGCCAAGGGGCTGGTCAGGGTTCGGGCTATGGCTACACCTTC
CASSQGAGQGSGYGYTF
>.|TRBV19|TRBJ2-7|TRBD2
TGTGCCAGTAGTATAAATCCCAGCGGGAGCACCGAGCAGTACTTC
CASSINPSGSTEQYF
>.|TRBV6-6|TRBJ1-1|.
TGTGCCAGCAGGGACAGCAGGGGTTGGGACACTGAAGCTTTCTTT
CASRDSRGWDTEAFF
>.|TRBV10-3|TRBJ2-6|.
TGTGCCGTCCCGGGTCCTCCCTCTTCTGGGGCCAACGTCCTGACTTTC
CAVPGPPSSGANVLTF
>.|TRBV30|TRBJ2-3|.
TGTGCCTGGAGTGTGTCAGGGACAGATACGCAGTATTTT
CAWSVSGTDTQYF
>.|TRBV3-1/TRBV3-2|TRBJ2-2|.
TGTGCCAGCAGCCATCAGAACACCGGGGAGCTGTTTTTT
CASSHQNTGELFF
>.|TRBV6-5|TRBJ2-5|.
TGTGCCAGCATCCGGCAGGGCTGGGAGACCCAGTACTTC
CASIRQGWETQYF
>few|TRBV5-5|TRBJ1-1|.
TGTGCCAGCAGACAGAACATGAACACTGAAGCTTTCTTT
CASRQNMNTEAFF
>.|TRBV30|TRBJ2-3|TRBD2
TGTGCCTGGAGCGGACTAGCGGGACCCACAGATACGCAGTATTTT
CAWSGLAGPTDTQYF
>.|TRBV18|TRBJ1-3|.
TGTGCCAGCTCGGATTGGGGTGCCTCCTCTGGAAACACCATATATTTT
CASSDWGASSGNTIYF
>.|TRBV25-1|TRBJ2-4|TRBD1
TGTGCCAGCAGTGAATATTTGGGCGGGACAGGCAAAAACATTCAGTACTTC
CASSEYLGGTGKNIQYF
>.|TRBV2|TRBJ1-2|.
TGTGCCAGCAGTGAAGTACAGAGGAGCTATGGCTACACCTTC
CASSEVQRSYGYTF
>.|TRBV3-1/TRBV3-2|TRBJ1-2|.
TGTGCCAGCAGCCAAGATTGGGGGGGAAACTATGGCTACACCTTC
CASSQDWGGNYGYTF
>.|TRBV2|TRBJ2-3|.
TGTGCCAGCAGTGAAAGACACCGGACGCGCGATACGCAGTATTTT
CASSERHRTRDTQYF
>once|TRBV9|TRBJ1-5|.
TGTGCCAGCAGCGCGACCGGGACATCCAATCAGCCCCAGCATTTT
CASSATGTSNQPQHF
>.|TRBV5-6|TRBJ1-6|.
TGTGCCAGCAGCCCAAGGGACGCTTTAGCACCCCTCCACTTT
CASSPRDALAPLHF
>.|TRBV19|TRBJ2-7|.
TGTGCCAGTAGAAGTTCCGGGACCCAAGGGATCTACGAGCAGTACTTC
CASRSSGTQGIYEQYF
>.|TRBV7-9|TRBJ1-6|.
TGTGCCAGCAGCTTCGGGACTTATAATTCACCCCTCCACTTT
CASSFGTYNSPLHF
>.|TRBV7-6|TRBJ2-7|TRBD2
TGTGCCAGCAGCTTAGCCGGCGGGAGGGCCATAGAGGACGAGCAGTACTTC
CASSLAGGRAIEDEQYF
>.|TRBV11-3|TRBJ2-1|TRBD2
TGTGCCAGCAGCCTGGGGACTAGCGGGGGCAATGAGCAGTTCTTC
CASSLGTSGGNEQFF
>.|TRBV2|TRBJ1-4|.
TGTGCCAGCGGGGGGGTAGGAAAACTGTTTTTT
CASGGVGKLFF
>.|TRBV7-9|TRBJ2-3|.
TGTGCCAGCAGCCCTTACACAGATACGCAGTATTTT
CASSPYTDTQYF
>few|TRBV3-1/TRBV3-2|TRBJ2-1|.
TGTGCCAGCAGCCGGTACAGGAATGAGCAGTTCTTC
CASSRYRNEQFF